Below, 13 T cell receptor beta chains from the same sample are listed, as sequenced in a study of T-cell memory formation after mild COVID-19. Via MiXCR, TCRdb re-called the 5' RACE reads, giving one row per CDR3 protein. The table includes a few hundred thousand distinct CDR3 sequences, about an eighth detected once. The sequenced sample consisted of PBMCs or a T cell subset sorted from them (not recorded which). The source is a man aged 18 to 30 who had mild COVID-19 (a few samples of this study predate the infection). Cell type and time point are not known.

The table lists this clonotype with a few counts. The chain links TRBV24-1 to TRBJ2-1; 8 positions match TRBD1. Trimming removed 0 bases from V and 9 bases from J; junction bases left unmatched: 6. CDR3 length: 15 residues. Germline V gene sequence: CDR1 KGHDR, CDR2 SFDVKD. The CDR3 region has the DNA TGTGCCACCAGTGATTTGGCAGGGGGCAATTTTGAGCAGTTCTTC. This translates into CATSDLAGGNFEQFF.

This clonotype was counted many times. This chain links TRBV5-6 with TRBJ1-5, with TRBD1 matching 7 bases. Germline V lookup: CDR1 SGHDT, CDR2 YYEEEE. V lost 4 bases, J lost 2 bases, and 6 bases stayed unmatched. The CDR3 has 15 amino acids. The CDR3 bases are TGTGCCAGCAGCGAGCAGGACAGGCGCAATCAGCCCCAGCATTTT. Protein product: CASSEQDRRNQPQHF.

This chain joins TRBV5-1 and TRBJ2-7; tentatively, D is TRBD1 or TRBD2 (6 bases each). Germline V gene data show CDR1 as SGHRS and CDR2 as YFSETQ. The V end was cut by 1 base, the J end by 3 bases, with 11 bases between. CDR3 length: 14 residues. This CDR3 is CASSLTGAVYEQYV. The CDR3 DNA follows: TGCGCCAGCAGCTTGACGGGGGCGGTCTACGAGCAGTACGTC.

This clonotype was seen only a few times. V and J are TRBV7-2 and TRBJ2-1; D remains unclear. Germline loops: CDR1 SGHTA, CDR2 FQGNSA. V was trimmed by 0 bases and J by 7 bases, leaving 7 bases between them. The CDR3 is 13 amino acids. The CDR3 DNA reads TGTGCCAGCAGCTTAGCGGGGATGAATGAGCAGTTCTTC. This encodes CASSLAGMNEQFF.

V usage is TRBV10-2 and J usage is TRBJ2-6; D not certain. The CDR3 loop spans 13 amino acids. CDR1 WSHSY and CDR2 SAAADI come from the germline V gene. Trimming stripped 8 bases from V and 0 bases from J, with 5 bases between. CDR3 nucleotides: TGCGCCAGCGCGTTCTCTGGGGCCAACGTCCTGACTTTC. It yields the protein CASAFSGANVLTF.

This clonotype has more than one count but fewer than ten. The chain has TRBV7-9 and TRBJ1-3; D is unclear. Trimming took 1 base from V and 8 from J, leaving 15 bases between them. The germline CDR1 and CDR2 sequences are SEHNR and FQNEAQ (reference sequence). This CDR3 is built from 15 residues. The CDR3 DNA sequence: TGTGCCAGCAGCTTAGACGGACGGTGGATAGACACCATATATTTT. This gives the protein CASSLDGRWIDTIYF.

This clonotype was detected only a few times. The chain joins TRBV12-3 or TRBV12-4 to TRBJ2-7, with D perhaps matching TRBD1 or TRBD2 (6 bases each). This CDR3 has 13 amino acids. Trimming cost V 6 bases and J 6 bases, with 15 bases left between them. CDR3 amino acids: CASRTTGGAEQYF. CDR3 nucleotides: TGTGCCAGCAGGACGACAGGAGGGGCCGAGCAGTACTTC.

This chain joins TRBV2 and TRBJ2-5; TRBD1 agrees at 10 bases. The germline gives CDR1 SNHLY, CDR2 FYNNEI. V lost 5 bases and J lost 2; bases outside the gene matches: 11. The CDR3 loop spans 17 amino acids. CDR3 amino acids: CASSFTGTGEYQETQYF. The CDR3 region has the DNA TGTGCCAGCAGTTTTACCGGGACAGGGGAGTATCAAGAGACCCAGTACTTC.

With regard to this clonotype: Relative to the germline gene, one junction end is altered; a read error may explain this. CDR3 loop: CSFDRYNGNTEAFF. In nucleotides, the CDR3 is TGCAGCTTTGACAGGTACAACGGGAACACTGAAGCTTTCTTT. The chain uses TRBV29-1 and TRBJ1-1; D is perhaps TRBD1 (6 bases). Per germline, CDR1 SQVTM and CDR2 ANQGSEA. There are 14 residues in the CDR3.

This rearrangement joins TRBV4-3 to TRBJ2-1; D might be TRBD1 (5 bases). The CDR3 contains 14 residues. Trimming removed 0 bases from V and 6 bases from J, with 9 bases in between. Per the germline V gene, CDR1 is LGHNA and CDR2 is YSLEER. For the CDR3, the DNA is TGCGCCAGCAGCCAAGATTCCAGGGCCAATGAGCAGTTCTTC. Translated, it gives CASSQDSRANEQFF.

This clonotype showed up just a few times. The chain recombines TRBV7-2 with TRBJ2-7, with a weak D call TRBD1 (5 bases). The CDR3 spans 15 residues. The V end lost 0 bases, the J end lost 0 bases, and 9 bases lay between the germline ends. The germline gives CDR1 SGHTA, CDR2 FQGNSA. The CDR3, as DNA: TGTGCCAGCAGCTTAGCCCAGGGCTACTCCTACGAGCAGTACTTC. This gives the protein CASSLAQGYSYEQYF.

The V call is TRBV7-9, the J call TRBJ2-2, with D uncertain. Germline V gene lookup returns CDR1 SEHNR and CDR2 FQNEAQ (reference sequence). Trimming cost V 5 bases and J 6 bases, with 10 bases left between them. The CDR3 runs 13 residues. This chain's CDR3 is CASSQTTSGELFF. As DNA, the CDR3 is TGTGCCAGCAGCCAAACGACCTCCGGGGAGCTGTTTTTT.

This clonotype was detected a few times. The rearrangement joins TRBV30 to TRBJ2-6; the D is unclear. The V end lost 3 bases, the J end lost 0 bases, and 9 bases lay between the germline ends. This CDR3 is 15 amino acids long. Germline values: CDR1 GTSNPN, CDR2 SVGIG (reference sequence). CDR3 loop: CAWSPTYSGANVLTF. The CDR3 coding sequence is TGTGCCTGGAGCCCCACTTACTCTGGGGCCAACGTCCTGACTTTC.